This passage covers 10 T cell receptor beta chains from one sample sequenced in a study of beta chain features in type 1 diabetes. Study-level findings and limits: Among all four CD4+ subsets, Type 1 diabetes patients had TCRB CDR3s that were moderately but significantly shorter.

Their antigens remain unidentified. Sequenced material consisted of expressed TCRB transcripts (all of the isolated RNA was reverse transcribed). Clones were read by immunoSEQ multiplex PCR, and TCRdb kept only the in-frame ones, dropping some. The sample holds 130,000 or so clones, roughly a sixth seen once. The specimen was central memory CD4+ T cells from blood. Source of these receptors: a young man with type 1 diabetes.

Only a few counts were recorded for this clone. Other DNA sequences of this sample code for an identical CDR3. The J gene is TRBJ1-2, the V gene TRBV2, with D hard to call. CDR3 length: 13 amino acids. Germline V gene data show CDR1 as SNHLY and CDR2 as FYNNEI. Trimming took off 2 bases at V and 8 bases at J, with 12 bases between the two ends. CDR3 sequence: CASSEWGGGGYTF. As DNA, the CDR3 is TGTGCCAGCAGTGAATGGGGAGGCGGCGGCTACACCTTC.

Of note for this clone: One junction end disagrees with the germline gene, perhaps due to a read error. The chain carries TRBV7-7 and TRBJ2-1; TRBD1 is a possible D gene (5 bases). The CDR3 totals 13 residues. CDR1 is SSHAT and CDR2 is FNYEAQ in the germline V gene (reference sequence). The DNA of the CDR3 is TGTGCTAGCAGCTTGACAGAATACAATGAGCAGTTCTTC. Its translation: CASSLTEYNEQFF.

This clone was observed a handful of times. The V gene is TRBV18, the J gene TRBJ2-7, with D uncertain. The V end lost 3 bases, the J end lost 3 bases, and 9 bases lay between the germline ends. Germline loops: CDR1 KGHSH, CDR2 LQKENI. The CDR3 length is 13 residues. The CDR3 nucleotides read TGTGCCAGCTCACCTCGATCAGACTACGAGCAGTACTTC. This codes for CASSPRSDYEQYF.

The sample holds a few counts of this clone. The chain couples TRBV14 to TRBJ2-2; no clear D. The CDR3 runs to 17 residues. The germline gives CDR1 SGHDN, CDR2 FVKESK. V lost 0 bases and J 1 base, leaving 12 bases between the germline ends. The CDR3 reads CASSQDRAVKNTGELFF. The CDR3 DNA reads TGTGCCAGCAGCCAAGATAGGGCAGTGAAGAACACCGGGGAGCTGTTTTTT.

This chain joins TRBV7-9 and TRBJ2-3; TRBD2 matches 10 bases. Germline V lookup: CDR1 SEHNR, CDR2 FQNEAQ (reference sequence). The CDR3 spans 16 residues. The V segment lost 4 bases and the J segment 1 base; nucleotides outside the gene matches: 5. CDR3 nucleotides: TGTGCCAGCAGCTCCCTTCTAGCGGGGGGCACAGATACGCAGTATTTT. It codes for CASSSLLAGGTDTQYF. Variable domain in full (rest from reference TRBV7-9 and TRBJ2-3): DTGVSQNPRHKITKRGQNVTFRCDPISEHNRLYWYRQTLGQGPEFLTYFQNEAQLEKSRLLSDRFSAERPKGSFSTLEIQRTEQGDSAMYLCASSSLLAGGTDTQYFGPGTRLTVL.

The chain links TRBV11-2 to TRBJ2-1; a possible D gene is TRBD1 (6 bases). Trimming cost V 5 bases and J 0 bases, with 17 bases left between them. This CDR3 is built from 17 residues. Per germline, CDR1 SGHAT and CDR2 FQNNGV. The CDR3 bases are TGTGCCAGCAGCCCACAGGGTTTAGCTTACTCCTACAATGAGCAGTTCTTC. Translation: CASSPQGLAYSYNEQFF. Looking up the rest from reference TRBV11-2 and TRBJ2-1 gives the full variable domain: EAGVAQSPRYKIIEKRQSVAFWCNPISGHATLYWYQQILGQGPKLLIQFQNNGVVDDSQLPKDRFSAERLKGVDSTLKIQPAKLEDSAVYLCASSPQGLAYSYNEQFFGPGTRLTVL.

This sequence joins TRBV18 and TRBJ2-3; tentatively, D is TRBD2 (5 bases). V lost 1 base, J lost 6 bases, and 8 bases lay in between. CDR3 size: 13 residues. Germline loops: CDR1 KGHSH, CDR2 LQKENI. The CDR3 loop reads CASSPLREDTQYF. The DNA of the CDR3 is TGTGCCAGCTCACCACTTAGGGAGGATACGCAGTATTTT.

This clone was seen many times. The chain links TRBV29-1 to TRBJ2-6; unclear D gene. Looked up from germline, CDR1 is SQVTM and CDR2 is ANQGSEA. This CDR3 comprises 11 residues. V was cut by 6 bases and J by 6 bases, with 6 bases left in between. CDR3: CSVTTANVLTF. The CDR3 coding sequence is TGCAGCGTCACCACGGCCAACGTCCTGACTTTC.

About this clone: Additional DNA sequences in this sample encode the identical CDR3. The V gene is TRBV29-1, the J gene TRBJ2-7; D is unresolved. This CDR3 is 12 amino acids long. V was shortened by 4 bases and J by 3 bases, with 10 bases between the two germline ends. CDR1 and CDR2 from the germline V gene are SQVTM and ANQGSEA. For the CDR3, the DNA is TGCAGCGTTGGGCTTGGGGACTACGAGCAGTACTTC. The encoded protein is CSVGLGDYEQYF.

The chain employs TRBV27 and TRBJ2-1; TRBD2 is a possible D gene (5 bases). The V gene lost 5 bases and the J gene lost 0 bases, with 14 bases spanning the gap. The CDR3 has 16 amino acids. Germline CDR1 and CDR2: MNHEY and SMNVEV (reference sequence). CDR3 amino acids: CASSTIPSGSYNEQFF. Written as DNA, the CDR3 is TGTGCCAGCAGTACAATCCCAAGCGGCTCCTACAATGAGCAGTTCTTC.